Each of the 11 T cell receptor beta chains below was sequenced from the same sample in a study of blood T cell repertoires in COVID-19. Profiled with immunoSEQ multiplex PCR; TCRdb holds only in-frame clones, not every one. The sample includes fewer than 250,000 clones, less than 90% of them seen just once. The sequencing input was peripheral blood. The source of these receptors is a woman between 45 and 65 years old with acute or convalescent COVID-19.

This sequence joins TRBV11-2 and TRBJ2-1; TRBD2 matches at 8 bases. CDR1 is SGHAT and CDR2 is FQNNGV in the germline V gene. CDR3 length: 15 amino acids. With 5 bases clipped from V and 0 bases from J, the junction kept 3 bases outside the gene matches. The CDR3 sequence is CASSISGGSYNEQFF. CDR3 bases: TGTGCCAGCAGCATCAGCGGGGGCTCCTACAATGAGCAGTTCTTC.

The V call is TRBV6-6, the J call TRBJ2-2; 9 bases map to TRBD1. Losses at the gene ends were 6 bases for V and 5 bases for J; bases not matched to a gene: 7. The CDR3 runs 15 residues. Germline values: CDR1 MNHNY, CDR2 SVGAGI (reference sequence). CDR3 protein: CASSRGQGTTGELFF. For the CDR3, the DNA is TGTGCCAGCAGCCGGGGACAGGGTACGACCGGGGAGCTGTTTTTT.

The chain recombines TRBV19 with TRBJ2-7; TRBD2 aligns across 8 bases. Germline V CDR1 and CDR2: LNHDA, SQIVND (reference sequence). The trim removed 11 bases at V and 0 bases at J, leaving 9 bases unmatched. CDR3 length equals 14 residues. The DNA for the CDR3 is TGTGCCTCCCGGAAGCGGGAGACCTCCTACGAGCAGTACTTC. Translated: CASRKRETSYEQYF.

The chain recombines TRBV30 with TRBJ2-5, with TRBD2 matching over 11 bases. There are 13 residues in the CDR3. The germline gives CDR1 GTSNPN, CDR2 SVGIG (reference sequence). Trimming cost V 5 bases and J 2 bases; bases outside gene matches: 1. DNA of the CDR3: TGTGCCTGGCGACTAGCGGGACAAGAGACCCAGTACTTC. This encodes CAWRLAGQETQYF.

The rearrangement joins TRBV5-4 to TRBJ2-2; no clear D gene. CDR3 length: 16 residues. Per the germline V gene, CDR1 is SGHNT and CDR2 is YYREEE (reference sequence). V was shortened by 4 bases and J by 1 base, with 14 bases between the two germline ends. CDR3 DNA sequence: TGTGCCAGCAGCCCTAGGAGCGCACTGAACACCGGGGAGCTGTTTTTT. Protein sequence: CASSPRSALNTGELFF.

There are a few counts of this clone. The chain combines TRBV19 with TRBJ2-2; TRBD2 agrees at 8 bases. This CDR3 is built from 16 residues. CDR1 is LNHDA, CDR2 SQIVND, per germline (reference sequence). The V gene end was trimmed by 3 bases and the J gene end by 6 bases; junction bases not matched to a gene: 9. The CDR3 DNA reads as TGTGCCAGTAGTATTCGCTCGGGAGGGTCTCCCGGGGAGCTGTTTTTT. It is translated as CASSIRSGGSPGELFF.

The CDR3 DNA follows: TGTGCCAGCAGCTCCCGGGGGAGCACACTGAACACCGGGGAGCTGTTTTTT. It yields the protein CASSSRGSTLNTGELFF. The V and J genes are TRBV7-8 and TRBJ2-2; D is possibly TRBD2 (6 bases). This CDR3 comprises 17 residues. The V end was cut by 4 bases, the J end by 1 base, with 16 bases between. Germline V gene data show CDR1 as SGHVS and CDR2 as FQNEAQ.

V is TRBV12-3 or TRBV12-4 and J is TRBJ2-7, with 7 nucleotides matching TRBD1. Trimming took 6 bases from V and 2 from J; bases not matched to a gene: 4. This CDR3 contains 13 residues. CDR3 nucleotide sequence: TGTGCCAGCAGGTTTGGACAGGCCTACGAGCAGTACTTC. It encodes CASRFGQAYEQYF.

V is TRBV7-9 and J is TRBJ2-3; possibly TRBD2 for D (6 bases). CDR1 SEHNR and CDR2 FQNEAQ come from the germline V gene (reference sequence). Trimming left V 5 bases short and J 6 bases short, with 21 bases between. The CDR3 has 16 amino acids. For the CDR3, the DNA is TGTGCCAGCAGCCCCACCCGGGGCGGGGAGATTGATACGCAGTATTTT. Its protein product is CASSPTRGGEIDTQYF.

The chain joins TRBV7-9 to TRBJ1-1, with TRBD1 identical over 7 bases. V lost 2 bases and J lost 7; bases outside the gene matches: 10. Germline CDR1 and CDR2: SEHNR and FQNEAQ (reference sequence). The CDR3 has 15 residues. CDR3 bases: TGTGCCAGCAGCTTACGGGACAGCCCAACACTTGAAGCTTTCTTT. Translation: CASSLRDSPTLEAFF. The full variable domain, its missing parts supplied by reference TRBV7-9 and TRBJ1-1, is DTGVSQNPRHKITKRGQNVTFRCDPISEHNRLYWYRQTLGQGPEFLTYFQNEAQLEKSRLLSDRFSAERPKGSFSTLEIQRTEQGDSAMYLCASSLRDSPTLEAFFGQGTRLTVV.

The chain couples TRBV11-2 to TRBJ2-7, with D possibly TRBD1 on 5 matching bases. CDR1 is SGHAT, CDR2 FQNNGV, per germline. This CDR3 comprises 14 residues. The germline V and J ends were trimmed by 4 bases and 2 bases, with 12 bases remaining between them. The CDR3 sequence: CASSYQDTTYEQYF. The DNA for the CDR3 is TGTGCCAGCAGCTACCAGGACACAACCTACGAGCAGTACTTC.